Listed below are T cell receptor beta chains from one sample, sequenced in a study of T cell responses to AZD1222 COVID-19 vaccine. Here immunoSEQ multiplex PCR was the method, and the copy in TCRdb shows in-frame clones only, minus some. Altogether under 35,000 clones are present, approximately 87% being singletons, with the ten largest covering 14%. The source material was peripheral blood, sampled 28 days after the second AZD1222 dose. These receptors were taken from an adult who received the AZD1222 COVID-19 vaccine. Each CDR3 is given with its conserved first and last residue. D genes are given only for firm matches. A clone size is listed for some rows: how often the clone was seen (once, few, many), or a class if it is expanded.

v_gene: TRBV7-3
d_gene: -
abundance: -
j_gene: TRBJ2-2
CDR3aa: CASSPQQANTGELFF
CDR3nt: TGTGCCAGCAGCCCACAGCAAGCGAACACCGGGGAGCTGTTTTTT

v_gene: TRBV3-1/TRBV3-2
d_gene: TRBD1
abundance: -
j_gene: TRBJ1-2
CDR3aa: CASSQGQGLDGYTF
CDR3nt: TGTGCCAGCAGCCAGGGACAGGGGTTGGATGGCTACACCTTC

v_gene: TRBV6-2/TRBV6-3
d_gene: -
abundance: few
j_gene: TRBJ2-7
CDR3aa: CASSYRSGSYEQYF
CDR3nt: TGTGCCAGCAGTTACCGTTCAGGGAGCTACGAGCAGTACTTC

v_gene: TRBV5-3
d_gene: -
abundance: -
j_gene: TRBJ1-1
CDR3aa: CARSLPRGEAFF
CDR3nt: TGTGCCAGAAGCCTCCCGAGGGGGGAAGCTTTCTTT

v_gene: TRBV19
d_gene: TRBD2
abundance: once
j_gene: TRBJ2-3
CDR3aa: CASRHRRTSGGITDTQYF
CDR3nt: TGTGCCAGTAGACACCGGCGGACTAGCGGGGGGATTACAGATACGCAGTATTTT

v_gene: TRBV7-9
d_gene: -
abundance: -
j_gene: TRBJ2-7
CDR3aa: CASSLADSYSYEQYF
CDR3nt: TGTGCCAGCAGCTTAGCCGACAGTTACTCCTACGAGCAGTACTTC

v_gene: TRBV5-1
d_gene: -
abundance: -
j_gene: TRBJ2-5
CDR3aa: CASWGPGGSETQYF
CDR3nt: TGCGCCAGCTGGGGTCCCGGGGGATCAGAGACCCAGTACTTC

v_gene: TRBV5-1
d_gene: TRBD1
abundance: -
j_gene: TRBJ2-1
CDR3aa: CASSTDRDNEQFF
CDR3nt: TGCGCCAGCAGCACGGACAGGGACAATGAGCAGTTCTTC

v_gene: TRBV4-1
d_gene: -
abundance: -
j_gene: TRBJ2-3
CDR3aa: CASSQALTSTDTQYF
CDR3nt: TGCGCCAGCAGCCAGGCGCTTACTAGCACAGATACGCAGTATTTT

v_gene: TRBV6-5
d_gene: -
abundance: -
j_gene: TRBJ2-2
CDR3aa: CASSYRQGELFF
CDR3nt: TGTGCCAGCAGTTATAGACAGGGGGAGCTGTTTTTT